Each of the 27 T cell receptor beta chains below was sequenced from the same sample in a study of cytomegalovirus exposure and HLA in healthy donors. The PCR contained 60 Vbeta and 13 Jbeta primers. TCRdb's table, derived via immunoSEQ multiplex PCR, lists solely in-frame clones and lacks some. The sample includes just under 70,000 clones, 80% to 90% of them seen just once. Sequenced sample: PBMCs. These receptors came from a human donor in good health.

This chain connects TRBV20-1 to TRBJ2-5; the D gene is possibly TRBD1 (6 bases). The germline gives CDR1 DFQATT, CDR2 SNEGSKA (reference sequence). This CDR3 region has 11 residues. The germline V and J ends were trimmed by 5 bases and 5 bases, with 9 bases remaining between them. For the CDR3, the DNA is TGCAGTGCTGGTACAGGGGAGACCCAGTACTTC. Translation: CSAGTGETQYF.

The genes are TRBV7-3 and TRBJ1-2; D unresolved. This CDR3 contains 14 residues. From germline, CDR1 is SGHTA and CDR2 FQGTGA. V lost 2 bases to trimming and J lost 6 bases, with 13 bases between them. The CDR3, as DNA: TGTGCCAGCAGCTTATCGGGAAGGCATCATGGCTACACCTTC. It specifies CASSLSGRHHGYTF.

V is TRBV9 and J is TRBJ2-2, with a weak D call TRBD1 (6 bases). V lost 4 bases and J 0 bases, leaving 10 bases between the germline ends. Germline V gene lookup returns CDR1 SGDLS and CDR2 YYNGEE. CDR3 length equals 15 residues. The chain's CDR3 is CASSRDIPNTGELFF. CDR3 in DNA: TGTGCCAGCAGCCGGGACATACCGAACACCGGGGAGCTGTTTTTT.

The CDR3 sequence: CASSLAAPGRNYGYTF. CDR3 in DNA: TGCGCCAGCAGCTTGGCCGCCCCGGGAAGGAACTATGGCTACACCTTC. The chain recombines TRBV5-1 with TRBJ1-2; D is ambiguous. V lost 0 bases and J 2 bases, leaving 14 bases between the germline ends. Germline assignment: CDR1 SGHRS and CDR2 YFSETQ. The CDR3 sequence is 16 residues long.

The chain combines TRBV2 with TRBJ2-7, with 9 bases fitting TRBD2. CDR3 length: 15 amino acids. Germline loops: CDR1 SNHLY, CDR2 FYNNEI. The J segment lost 0 bases and the V segment lost 5 bases, leaving 5 bases of the junction unmatched. CDR3 loop: CASSLKRGASYEQYF. The CDR3 DNA follows: TGTGCCAGCAGTCTCAAGCGGGGGGCCTCCTACGAGCAGTACTTC.

This chain joins TRBV5-1 and TRBJ2-7, with 11 nucleotides matching TRBD2. The V segment lost 0 bases and the J segment 2 bases; nucleotides outside the gene matches: 4. CDR3 length equals 16 residues. Germline V gene lookup returns CDR1 SGHRS and CDR2 YFSETQ. The CDR3 DNA is TGCGCCAGCAGCTTGGCTAGCGGGGGGACCCCCTACGAGCAGTACTTC. This sequence encodes CASSLASGGTPYEQYF. The variable domain in full, completed from reference TRBV5-1 and TRBJ2-7, reads KAGVTQTPRYLIKTRGQQVTLSCSPISGHRSVSWYQQTPGQGLQFLFEYFSETQRNKGNFPGRFSGRQFSNSRSEMNVSTLELGDSALYLCASSLASGGTPYEQYFGPGTRLTVT.

Comments on this clone: In the same sample, other DNA sequences code for this CDR3. The rearrangement joins TRBV29-1 to TRBJ2-3; D is undetermined. Trimming took 4 bases from V and 2 from J, leaving 7 bases between them. Germline loops: CDR1 SQVTM, CDR2 ANQGSEA. The CDR3 covers 12 residues. The CDR3 here is CSVVLVTDTQYF. CDR3 sequence (DNA): TGCAGCGTTGTGCTAGTCACAGATACGCAGTATTTT.

This clone was counted only a few times. This chain connects TRBV28 to TRBJ1-2; 7 bases agree with TRBD1. This CDR3 is built from 15 residues. J gave up 5 bases and V 0 bases, and 6 bases lay outside the gene matches. Germline V gives CDR1 MDHEN, CDR2 SYDVKM. The CDR3 DNA is TGTGCCAGCAGTTTATGGGAGGGGGCAAAGTATGGCTACACCTTC. As protein: CASSLWEGAKYGYTF.

CDR3 in DNA: TGTGCCAGCAGCGCCCGGGACAGGGGTTTTTACGAGCAGTACTTC. Its protein is CASSARDRGFYEQYF. The chain has TRBV5-5 and TRBJ2-7, with TRBD1 matching 10 bases. The J segment lost 4 bases and the V segment lost 4 bases, leaving 8 bases of the junction unmatched. CDR3 length: 15 amino acids. Germline CDR1 and CDR2: SGHKS and YYEKEE (reference sequence).

The chain links TRBV5-1 to TRBJ2-1, with D possibly TRBD1 on 5 matching bases. CDR3 length equals 15 residues. The germline V gene has CDR1 SGHRS and CDR2 YFSETQ. Between the trimmed V and J ends, which lost 2 bases and 3 bases, there was a span of 12 bases. CDR3 amino acids: CASSFPGMGYNEQFF. CDR3 nucleotide sequence: TGCGCCAGCAGCTTTCCAGGGATGGGCTACAATGAGCAGTTCTTC.

This chain connects TRBV4-2 to TRBJ2-1; 7 nucleotides match TRBD2. The CDR3 has 15 residues. Germline V gene sequence: CDR1 LGHNA, CDR2 YNFKEQ. J was trimmed by 8 bases and V by 4 bases; bases with no gene match: 11. CDR3 sequence: CASSPVAGVGDEQFF. Here the CDR3 DNA reads TGTGCCAGCAGCCCCGTCGCGGGGGTCGGCGATGAGCAGTTCTTC.

CDR3 loop: CASIAGDYTDTQYF. CDR3 bases: TGTGCCAGCATAGCGGGGGACTACACAGATACGCAGTATTTT. The genes are TRBV6-6 and TRBJ2-3; 9 positions agree with TRBD2. This CDR3 has 14 residues. Germline loops: CDR1 MNHNY, CDR2 SVGAGI (reference sequence). V lost 7 bases and J lost 2; bases outside the gene matches: 4.

This clone was seen more than once but under ten times. The rearrangement uses TRBV10-3 and TRBJ1-1, with 10 nucleotides matching TRBD1. The length of the CDR3 is 15 residues. V gave up 4 bases and J gave up 2 bases; unmatched junction bases: 4. Germline CDR1 ENHRY, CDR2 SYGVKD. The CDR3 DNA reads TGTGCCATCAGTGGGACAGGGGGGTCTAACACTGAAGCTTTCTTT. It translates to CAISGTGGSNTEAFF.

The chain employs TRBV7-2 and TRBJ1-6; TRBD1 aligns across 8 bases. In germline, CDR1 is SGHTA, CDR2 FQGNSA. The CDR3 is made up of 15 amino acids. V dropped 7 bases and J dropped 7; count of bases not matched to a gene: 9. The CDR3 reads CASTNRGALNSPLHF. The CDR3 DNA sequence: TGTGCCAGCACCAACAGGGGGGCGTTGAATTCACCCCTCCACTTT.

The table lists this clone with a few counts. V gene TRBV7-2 combines with J gene TRBJ1-1; D gene unclear. Germline CDR1 reads SGHTA; CDR2 reads FQGNSA. The CDR3 has 14 amino acids. V lost 2 bases, J lost 2 bases, and 9 bases lay in between. CDR3 protein: CASSLSPGNTEAFF. DNA for the CDR3: TGTGCCAGCAGCTTAAGCCCGGGAAACACTGAAGCTTTCTTT.

CDR3 sequence: CASKLIDSHGYTF. DNA for the CDR3: TGTGCCAGTAAGCTTATAGATTCCCATGGCTACACCTTC. V gene TRBV7-2 combines with J gene TRBJ1-2; D unresolved. The V end lost 9 bases, the J end lost 6 bases, and 17 bases lay between the germline ends. The CDR3 has 13 amino acids. Germline V gives CDR1 SGHTA, CDR2 FQGNSA.

This chain connects TRBV5-5 to TRBJ2-2; D gene uncertain. V was trimmed by 4 bases and J by 0 bases, leaving 7 bases between them. Germline-derived CDR1 and CDR2 are SGHKS and YYEKEE (reference sequence). The CDR3 loop spans 14 amino acids. The CDR3 region has the DNA TGTGCCAGCAGCATTACAACGAACACCGGGGAGCTGTTTTTT. Translating gives CASSITTNTGELFF.

This CDR3 reads CASRGYRGWTEAFF. In DNA, the CDR3 is TGTGCCAGCAGAGGATACAGGGGGTGGACTGAAGCTTTCTTT. The chain is built from TRBV2 and TRBJ1-1; TRBD1 aligns across 8 bases. The CDR3 loop spans 14 amino acids. Germline assignment: CDR1 SNHLY and CDR2 FYNNEI. V trimming: 6 bases; J trimming: 5 bases; junction bases outside the gene matches: 8.

The chain has TRBV2 and TRBJ1-5, with unresolved D. The germline V gene encodes CDR1 SNHLY and CDR2 FYNNEI. Trimming took 5 bases from V and 11 from J, leaving 10 bases between them. There are 11 residues in the CDR3. The CDR3 region has the DNA TGTGCCAGCAGTTCGGGGTCGGCCCAGCATTTT. It yields the protein CASSSGSAQHF.

The CDR3 DNA is TGTGCCAGCGAAGGGAGGGCCACTAATGAAAAACTGTTTTTT. Residues: CASEGRATNEKLFF. The gene calls are TRBV6-1 and TRBJ1-4; unclear D gene. V was shortened by 8 bases and J by 2 bases, with 12 bases between the two germline ends. In germline, CDR1 is MNHNS, CDR2 SASEGT. This CDR3 has 14 residues.

The J gene is TRBJ2-1, the V gene TRBV11-2; 7 bases align to TRBD2. V dropped 1 base and J dropped 8; count of bases not matched to a gene: 5. From germline, CDR1 is SGHAT and CDR2 FQNNGV. The CDR3 contains 14 residues. The CDR3 bases are TGTGCCAGCAGCTTAGCAGTGGGGGGGTATGAGCAGTTCTTC. Translating it yields CASSLAVGGYEQFF.

The rearrangement joins TRBV19 to TRBJ1-5, with D possibly TRBD1 on 6 matching bases. Germline CDR1 LNHDA, CDR2 SQIVND (reference sequence). V lost 5 bases and J 1 base, leaving 9 bases between the germline ends. The CDR3 consists of 14 residues. CDR3 coding DNA: TGTGCCAGTAGTGTTGGACAGAGCAATCAGCCCCAGCATTTT. Translating gives CASSVGQSNQPQHF.

The gene calls are TRBV5-1 and TRBJ1-1; D unresolved. The CDR3 contains 13 residues. The germline V gene encodes CDR1 SGHRS and CDR2 YFSETQ. The ends were cut back, 6 bases at V and 1 base at J, with 10 bases in the middle. In nucleotides, the CDR3 is TGCGCCAGCAAGAGGGCCCCGAACACTGAAGCTTTCTTT. It specifies CASKRAPNTEAFF.

CDR3 sequence (DNA): TGTGCCAGTGGGGACCAGGGGGATCGTTGGTTAAGCAATCAGCCCCAGCATTTT. The encoded protein is CASGDQGDRWLSNQPQHF. J is TRBJ1-5 and V is TRBV28, with 7 bases lining up with TRBD1. The trim removed 9 bases at V and 1 base at J, leaving 18 bases unmatched. Per germline, CDR1 MDHEN and CDR2 SYDVKM. The CDR3 loop spans 18 amino acids. The full variable domain, rest sourced from reference TRBV28 and TRBJ1-5, is DVKVTQSSRYLVKRTGEKVFLECVQDMDHENMFWYRQDPGLGLRLIYFSYDVKMKEKGDIPEGYSVSREKKERFSLILESASTNQTSMYLCASGDQGDRWLSNQPQHFGDGTRLSIL.

This clone turned up a few times. The V call is TRBV28, the J call TRBJ2-7; unclear D gene. V was cut by 5 bases and J by 2 bases, with 16 bases left in between. The germline V gene has CDR1 MDHEN and CDR2 SYDVKM. The CDR3 consists of 15 residues. The CDR3 sequence: CASSPTHGSPYEQYF. The CDR3 coding sequence is TGTGCCAGCAGTCCCACCCACGGGTCCCCCTACGAGCAGTACTTC.

V is TRBV7-3 and J is TRBJ2-2; D gene unclear. With 1 base removed from V and 6 bases from J, the gap between germline ends came to 9 bases. Looked up from germline, CDR1 is SGHTA and CDR2 is FQGTGA. This CDR3 region has 14 residues. The CDR3 loop reads CASSLMPTAGELFF. The DNA of the CDR3 is TGTGCCAGCAGCTTAATGCCTACGGCCGGGGAGCTGTTTTTT.

The V call is TRBV9, the J call TRBJ2-5; 11 nucleotides match TRBD1. The V and J ends lost 0 bases and 5 bases, in that order; junction bases with no gene match: 3. Germline CDR1 SGDLS, CDR2 YYNGEE. This CDR3 contains 15 residues. The CDR3 is CASSVGTGGGETQYF. For the CDR3, the DNA is TGTGCCAGCAGCGTAGGGACAGGGGGCGGGGAGACCCAGTACTTC.